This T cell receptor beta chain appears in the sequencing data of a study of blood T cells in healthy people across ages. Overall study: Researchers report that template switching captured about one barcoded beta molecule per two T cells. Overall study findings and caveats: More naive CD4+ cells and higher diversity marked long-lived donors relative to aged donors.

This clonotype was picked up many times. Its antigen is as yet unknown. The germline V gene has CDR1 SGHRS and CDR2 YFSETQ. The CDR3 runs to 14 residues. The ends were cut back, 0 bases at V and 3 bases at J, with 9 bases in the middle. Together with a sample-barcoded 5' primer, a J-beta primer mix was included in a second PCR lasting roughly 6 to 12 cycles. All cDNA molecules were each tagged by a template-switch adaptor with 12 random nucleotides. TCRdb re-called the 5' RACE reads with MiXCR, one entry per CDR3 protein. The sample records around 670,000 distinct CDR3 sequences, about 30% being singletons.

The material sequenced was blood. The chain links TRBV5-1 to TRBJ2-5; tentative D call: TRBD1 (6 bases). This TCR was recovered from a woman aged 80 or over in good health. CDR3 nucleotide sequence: TGCGCCAGCAGCTTGGCCACAGGGAAAGAGACCCAGTACTTC. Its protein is CASSLATGKETQYF.